This T cell receptor beta chain was captured by sequencing in a study of early T cells in non-severe SARS-CoV-2 infection. Study summary: The study sequenced bulk RNA from unsorted whole blood, with chains unpaired.

Individual cDNA molecules received unique molecular identifiers during library preparation. MiXCR, run by TCRdb on the 5' RACE reads, gives a single entry per CDR3 protein. The table has 70,000 to 80,000 distinct CDR3 sequences, about an eighth seen once. Study findings and constraints: Clonotype matching in VDJdb favored anti-spike CD8 responses and did not capture private and CD4 specificities.

This clonotype came up many times. The antigen is unknown. The V and J ends lost 7 bases and 2 bases, in that order; junction bases with no gene match: 6. The CDR3 is 15 residues long. From germline, CDR1 is MDHEN and CDR2 SYDVKM. The specimen comprised whole blood, sampled at baseline. This chain uses TRBV28 with TRBJ2-5; 11 bases are shared with TRBD2. This TCR was sampled from an adult who was a healthcare worker with PCR-confirmed SARS-CoV-2 infection or an uninfected control (not recorded which). As DNA, the CDR3 is TGTGCCAGCAAGGGAGTAGCGGGGGGGCAAGAGACCCAGTACTTC. Protein product: CASKGVAGGQETQYF. The variable domain in full, completed from reference TRBV28 and TRBJ2-5, reads DVKVTQSSRYLVKRTGEKVFLECVQDMDHENMFWYRQDPGLGLRLIYFSYDVKMKEKGDIPEGYSVSREKKERFSLILESASTNQTSMYLCASKGVAGGQETQYFGPGTRLLVL.